This TCR beta chain was sequenced for a study of cytomegalovirus exposure and HLA in healthy donors. The germline V gene has CDR1 SGHDT and CDR2 YYEEEE. The CDR3 sequence is 12 residues long. Trimming removed 2 bases at V and 5 bases at J, with 7 bases between. Overall study findings and caveats: No immune exposure information besides CMV serostatus was available. Later findings reportedly placed an Asian-associated ancestry cluster below the approximately 670-donor mean for N-insertions. Later analysis identified several of the most significant clusters that appeared linked to common viral pathogens.

Remarks on this clone: What it binds is unknown.

Researchers ran the PCR with 60 Vbeta and 13 Jbeta primers. Assay used: immunoSEQ multiplex PCR; TCRdb lists only in-frame clones, some missing. This table holds some 140,000 clones, 80% found once. Material for sequencing was PBMCs. This receptor was identified in a young man in good health and CMV-seronegative. The chain recombines TRBV5-6 with TRBJ1-2; D gene uncertain. The CDR3 loop reads CASSLDMYGYTF. CDR3 sequence (DNA): TGTGCCAGCAGCTTAGACATGTATGGCTACACCTTC.